This T cell receptor beta chain is drawn from a study of beta chain features in type 1 diabetes. This clone has a handful of counts. What it recognizes is unknown. V was trimmed by 5 bases and J by 0 bases, leaving 15 bases between them. This CDR3 has 16 amino acids. CDR1 is SGHTA and CDR2 is FQGNSA in the germline V gene. The authors reverse transcribed all of the isolated RNA, so sequencing captured expressed TCRB transcripts. Data came from immunoSEQ multiplex PCR; TCRdb stores just in-frame clones and leaves some out. The data hold about 340,000 clones, with approximately 12% observed a single time. Whole-study findings and limits: Type 1 diabetes patients had TCRB CDR3s that were shorter (moderately but significantly so) in all four CD4+ subsets. A definitive answer on HLA type influencing TCRB rearrangement was not reached here.

Material for sequencing was naive CD4+ T cells from blood. The receptor was isolated from a woman between 18 and 30 years old with type 1 diabetes. V usage is TRBV7-2 and J usage is TRBJ2-3; maybe TRBD2 (6 bases). The CDR3 DNA sequence: TGTGCCAGCAGCCATAGGGGCGGGGCCAGCACAGATACGCAGTATTTT. It is translated as CASSHRGGASTDTQYF.